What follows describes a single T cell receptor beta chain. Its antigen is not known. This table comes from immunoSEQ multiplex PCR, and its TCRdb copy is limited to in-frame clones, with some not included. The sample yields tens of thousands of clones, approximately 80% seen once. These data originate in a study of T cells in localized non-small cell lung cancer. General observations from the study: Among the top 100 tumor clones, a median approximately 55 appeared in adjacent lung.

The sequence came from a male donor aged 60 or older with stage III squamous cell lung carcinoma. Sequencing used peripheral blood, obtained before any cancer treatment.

Here the CDR3 DNA reads TGTGCCTGGAGTGAGGTCAGAAACTATGGCTACACCTTC. Protein sequence: CAWSEVRNYGYTF. The gene calls are TRBV30 and TRBJ1-2; no clear D. CDR1 and CDR2 from the germline V gene are GTSNPN and SVGIG (reference sequence). The V gene lost 1 base and the J gene lost 2 bases, with 8 bases spanning the gap. CDR3 size: 13 residues. Full variable domain (remainder filled in from reference TRBV30 and TRBJ1-2): SQTIHQWPATLVQPVGSPLSLECTVEGTSNPNLYWYRQAAGRGLQLLFYSVGIGQISSEVPQNLSASRPQDRQFILSSKKLLLSDSGFYLCAWSEVRNYGYTFGSGTRLTVV.